This T cell receptor beta chain was captured in a study of T cell responses to AZD1222 COVID-19 vaccine. In the study overall: Second doses were pooled across both intervals (about 4 or about 12 weeks). Study-level points and caveats: Clonal diversity was possibly underestimated, and white British individuals and females predominated among donors. Among those given AZD1222, only six were seropositive at baseline.

V lost 8 bases, J lost 0 bases, and 16 bases lay in between. This CDR3 contains 15 residues. Germline V gene sequence: CDR1 LNHNV, CDR2 YYDKDF (reference sequence). Remarks on this clone: Its target is unknown.

TCRdb's copy holds only in-frame clones and misses some; the assay was immunoSEQ multiplex PCR. This sample has approximately 100,000 clones, with roughly nine tenths found just once. This sequence joins TRBV15 and TRBJ2-5; D remains ambiguous. Sequencing was performed on peripheral blood, taken on day 0 of AZD1222 vaccination. This clonotype originated in an adult in good health. CDR3 nucleotide sequence: TGTGCCACCTCCGGTGGGGTGTACGACCAAGAGACCCAGTACTTC. Its protein product is CATSGGVYDQETQYF.